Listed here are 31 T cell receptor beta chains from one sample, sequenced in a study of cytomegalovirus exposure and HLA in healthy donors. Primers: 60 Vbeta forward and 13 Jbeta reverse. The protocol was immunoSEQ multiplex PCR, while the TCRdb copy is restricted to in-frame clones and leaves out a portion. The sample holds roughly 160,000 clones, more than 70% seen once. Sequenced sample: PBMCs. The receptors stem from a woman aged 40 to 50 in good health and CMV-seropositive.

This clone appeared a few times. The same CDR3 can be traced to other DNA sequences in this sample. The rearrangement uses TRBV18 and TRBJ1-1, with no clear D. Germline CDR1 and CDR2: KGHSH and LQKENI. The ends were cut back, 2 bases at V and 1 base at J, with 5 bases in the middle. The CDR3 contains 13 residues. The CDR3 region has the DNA TGTGCCAGCTCACCAGGGCAGAACACTGAAGCTTTCTTT. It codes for CASSPGQNTEAFF.

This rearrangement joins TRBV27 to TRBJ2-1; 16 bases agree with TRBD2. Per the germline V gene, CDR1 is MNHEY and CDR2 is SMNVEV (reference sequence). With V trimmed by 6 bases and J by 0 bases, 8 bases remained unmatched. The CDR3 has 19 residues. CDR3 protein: CASSSPGLAGGASYNEQFF. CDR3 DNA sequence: TGTGCCAGCAGCTCCCCGGGACTAGCGGGAGGGGCCTCCTACAATGAGCAGTTCTTC.

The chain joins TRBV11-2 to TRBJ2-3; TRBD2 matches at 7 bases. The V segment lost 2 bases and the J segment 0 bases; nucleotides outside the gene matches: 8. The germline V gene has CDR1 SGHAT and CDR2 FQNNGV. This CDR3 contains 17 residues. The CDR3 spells CASSLPLLAASTDTQYF. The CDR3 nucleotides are TGTGCCAGCAGCTTACCCCTGCTAGCGGCTAGCACAGATACGCAGTATTTT.

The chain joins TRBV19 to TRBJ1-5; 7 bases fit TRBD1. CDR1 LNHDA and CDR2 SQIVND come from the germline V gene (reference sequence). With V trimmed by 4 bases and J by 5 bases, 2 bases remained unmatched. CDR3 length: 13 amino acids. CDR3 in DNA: TGTGCCAGTAGTAGGGACAGTGATCAGCCCCAGCATTTT. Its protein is CASSRDSDQPQHF.

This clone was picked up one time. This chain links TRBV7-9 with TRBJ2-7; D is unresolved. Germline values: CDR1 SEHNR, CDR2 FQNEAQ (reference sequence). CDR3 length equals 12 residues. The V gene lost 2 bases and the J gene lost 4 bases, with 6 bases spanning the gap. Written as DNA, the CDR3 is TGTGCCAGCAGCTTAACCAGTTACGAGCAGTACTTC. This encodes CASSLTSYEQYF.

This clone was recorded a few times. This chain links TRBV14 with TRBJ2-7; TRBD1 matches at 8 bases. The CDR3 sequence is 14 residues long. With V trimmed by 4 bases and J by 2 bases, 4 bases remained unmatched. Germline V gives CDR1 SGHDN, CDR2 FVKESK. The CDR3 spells CASSPGTGAYEQYF. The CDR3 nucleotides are TGTGCCAGCAGCCCCGGGACAGGTGCCTACGAGCAGTACTTC.

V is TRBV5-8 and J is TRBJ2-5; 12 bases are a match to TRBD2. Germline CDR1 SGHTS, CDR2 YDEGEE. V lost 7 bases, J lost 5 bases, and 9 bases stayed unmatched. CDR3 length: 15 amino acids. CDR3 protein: CASALAGGSAETQYF. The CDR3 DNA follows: TGTGCCAGCGCCCTAGCGGGAGGGTCGGCCGAGACCCAGTACTTC.

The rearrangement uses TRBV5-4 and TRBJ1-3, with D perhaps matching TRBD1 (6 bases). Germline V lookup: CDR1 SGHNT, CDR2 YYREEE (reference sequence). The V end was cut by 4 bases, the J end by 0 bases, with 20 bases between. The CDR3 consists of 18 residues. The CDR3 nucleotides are TGTGCCAGCAGCCCGGGACGGCGACAGGCCTCCTCTGGAAACACCATATATTTT. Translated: CASSPGRRQASSGNTIYF.

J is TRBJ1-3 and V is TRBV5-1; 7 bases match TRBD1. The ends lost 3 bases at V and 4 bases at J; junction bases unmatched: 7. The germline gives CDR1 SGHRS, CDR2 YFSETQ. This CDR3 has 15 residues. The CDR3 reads CASSSRQGAGNTIYF. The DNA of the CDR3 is TGCGCCAGCAGCTCTCGACAGGGCGCGGGAAACACCATATATTTT.

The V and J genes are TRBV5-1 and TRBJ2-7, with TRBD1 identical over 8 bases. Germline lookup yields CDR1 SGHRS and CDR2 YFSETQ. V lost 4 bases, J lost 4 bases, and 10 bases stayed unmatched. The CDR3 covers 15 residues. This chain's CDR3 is CASSMDGTGPYEQYF. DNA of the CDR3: TGCGCCAGCAGCATGGACGGGACAGGCCCGTACGAGCAGTACTTC. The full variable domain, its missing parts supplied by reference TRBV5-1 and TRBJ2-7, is KAGVTQTPRYLIKTRGQQVTLSCSPISGHRSVSWYQQTPGQGLQFLFEYFSETQRNKGNFPGRFSGRQFSNSRSEMNVSTLELGDSALYLCASSMDGTGPYEQYFGPGTRLTVT.

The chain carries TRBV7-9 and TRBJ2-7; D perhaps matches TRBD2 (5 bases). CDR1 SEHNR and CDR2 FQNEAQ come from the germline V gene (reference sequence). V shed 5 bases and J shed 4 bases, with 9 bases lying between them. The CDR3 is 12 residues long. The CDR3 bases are TGTGCCAGCAGCCCCGGCGGGTACGAGCAGTACTTC. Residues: CASSPGGYEQYF.

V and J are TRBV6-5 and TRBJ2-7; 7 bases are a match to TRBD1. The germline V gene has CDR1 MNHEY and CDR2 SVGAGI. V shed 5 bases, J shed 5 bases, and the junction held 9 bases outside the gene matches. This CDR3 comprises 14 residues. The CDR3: CASSDRDSHHEQYF. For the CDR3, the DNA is TGTGCCAGCAGTGACCGGGACAGTCACCACGAGCAGTACTTC.

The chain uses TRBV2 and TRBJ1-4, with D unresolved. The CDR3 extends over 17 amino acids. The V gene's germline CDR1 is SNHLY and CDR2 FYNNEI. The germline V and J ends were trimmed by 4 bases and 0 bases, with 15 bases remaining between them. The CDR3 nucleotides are TGTGCCAGCAGTGGCGGTGTAGGATCTACAACTAATGAAAAACTGTTTTTT. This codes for CASSGGVGSTTNEKLFF.

CDR3 nucleotide sequence: TGTGCCAGCTCACCGGGCCTTGCGCGTAACACTGAAGCTTTCTTT. Its translation: CASSPGLARNTEAFF. The chain joins TRBV18 to TRBJ1-1; D gene ambiguous. CDR3 length: 15 amino acids. Germline V CDR1 and CDR2: KGHSH, LQKENI. V gave up 3 bases and J gave up 2 bases, with 13 bases separating them. Looking up the rest from reference TRBV18 and TRBJ1-1 gives the full variable domain: NAGVMQNPRHLVRRRGQEARLRCSPMKGHSHVYWYRQLPEEGLKFMVYLQKENIIDESGMPKERFSAEFPKEGPSILRIQQVVRGDSAAYFCASSPGLARNTEAFFGQGTRLTVV.

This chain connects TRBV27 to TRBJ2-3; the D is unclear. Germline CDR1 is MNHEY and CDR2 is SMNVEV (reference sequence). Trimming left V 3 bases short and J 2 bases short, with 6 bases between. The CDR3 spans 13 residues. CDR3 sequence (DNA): TGTGCCAGCAGTTTCAGGTTCACAGATACGCAGTATTTT. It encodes CASSFRFTDTQYF.

The CDR3 sequence is CASSPGTGRLGEGNEQFF. The CDR3 DNA reads TGTGCCAGTAGCCCCGGGACAGGGCGCCTTGGGGAGGGGAATGAGCAGTTCTTC. The chain combines TRBV19 with TRBJ2-1, with TRBD1 identical over 9 bases. Germline-derived CDR1 and CDR2 are LNHDA and SQIVND (reference sequence). V shed 6 bases, J shed 7 bases, and the junction held 19 bases outside the gene matches. CDR3 length equals 18 residues.

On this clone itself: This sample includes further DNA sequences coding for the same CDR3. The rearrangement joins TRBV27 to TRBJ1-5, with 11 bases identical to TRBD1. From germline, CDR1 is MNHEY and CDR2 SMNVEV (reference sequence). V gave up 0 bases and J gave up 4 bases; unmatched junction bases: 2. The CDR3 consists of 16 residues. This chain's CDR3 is CASSLSGTGGNQPQHF. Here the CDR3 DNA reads TGTGCCAGCAGTTTATCGGGGACAGGGGGGAATCAGCCCCAGCATTTT.

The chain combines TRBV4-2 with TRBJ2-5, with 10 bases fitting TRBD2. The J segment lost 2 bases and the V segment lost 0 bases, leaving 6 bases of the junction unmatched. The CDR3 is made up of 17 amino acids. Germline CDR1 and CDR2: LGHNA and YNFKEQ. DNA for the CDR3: TGTGCCAGCAGCCAAGATCGGACTAGCGGCTTACAAGAGACCCAGTACTTC. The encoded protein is CASSQDRTSGLQETQYF.

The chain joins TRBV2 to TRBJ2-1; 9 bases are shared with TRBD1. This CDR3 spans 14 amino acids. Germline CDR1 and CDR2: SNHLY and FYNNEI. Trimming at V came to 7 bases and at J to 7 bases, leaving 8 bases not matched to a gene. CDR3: CASKRTGVKNEQFF. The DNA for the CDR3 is TGTGCCAGCAAGAGGACAGGGGTTAAGAATGAGCAGTTCTTC.

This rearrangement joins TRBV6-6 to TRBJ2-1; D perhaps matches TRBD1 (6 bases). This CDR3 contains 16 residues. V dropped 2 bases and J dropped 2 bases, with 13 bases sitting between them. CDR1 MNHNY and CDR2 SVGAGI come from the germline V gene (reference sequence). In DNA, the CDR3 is TGTGCCAGCAGTTACCCCCCGACAGGTGCCTACAATGAGCAGTTCTTC. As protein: CASSYPPTGAYNEQFF.

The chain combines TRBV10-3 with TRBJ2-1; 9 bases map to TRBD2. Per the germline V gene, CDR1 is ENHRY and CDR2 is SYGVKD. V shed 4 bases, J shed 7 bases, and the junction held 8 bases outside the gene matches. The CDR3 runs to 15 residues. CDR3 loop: CAISGVAGEANEQFF. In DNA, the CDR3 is TGTGCCATCAGTGGTGTAGCGGGAGAAGCAAATGAGCAGTTCTTC.

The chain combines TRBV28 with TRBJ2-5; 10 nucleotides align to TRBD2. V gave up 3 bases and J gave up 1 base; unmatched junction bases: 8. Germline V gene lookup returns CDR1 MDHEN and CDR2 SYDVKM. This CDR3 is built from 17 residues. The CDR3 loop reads CASSFSGRALIQETQYF. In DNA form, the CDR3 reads TGTGCCAGCAGTTTCAGCGGGAGGGCCTTAATCCAAGAGACCCAGTACTTC.

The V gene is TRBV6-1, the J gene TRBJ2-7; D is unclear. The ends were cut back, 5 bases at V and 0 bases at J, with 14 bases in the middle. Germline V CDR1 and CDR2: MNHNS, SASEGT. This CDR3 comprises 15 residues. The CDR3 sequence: CASSKTLTISYEQYF. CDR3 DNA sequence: TGTGCCAGCAGTAAGACTCTTACCATCTCCTACGAGCAGTACTTC.

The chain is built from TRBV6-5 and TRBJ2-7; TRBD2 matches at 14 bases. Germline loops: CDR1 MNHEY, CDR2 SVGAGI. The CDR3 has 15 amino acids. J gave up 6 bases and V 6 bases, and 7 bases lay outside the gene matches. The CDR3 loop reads CASRTGTSGSSEQYF. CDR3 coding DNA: TGTGCCAGCAGGACCGGGACTAGCGGGAGCTCCGAGCAGTACTTC.

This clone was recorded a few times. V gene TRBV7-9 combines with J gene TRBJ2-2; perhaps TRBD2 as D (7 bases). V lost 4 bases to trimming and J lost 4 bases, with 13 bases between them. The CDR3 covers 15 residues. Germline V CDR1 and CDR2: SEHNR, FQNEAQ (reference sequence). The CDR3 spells CASSSEGGITGELFF. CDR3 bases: TGTGCCAGCAGCTCAGAGGGGGGGATCACCGGGGAGCTGTTTTTT.

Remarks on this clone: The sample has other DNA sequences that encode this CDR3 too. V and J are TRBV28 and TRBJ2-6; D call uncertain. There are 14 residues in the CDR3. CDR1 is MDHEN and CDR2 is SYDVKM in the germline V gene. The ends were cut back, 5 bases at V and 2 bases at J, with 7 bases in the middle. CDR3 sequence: CASSLRAGANVLTF. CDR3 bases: TGTGCCAGCAGTCTACGGGCTGGGGCCAACGTCCTGACTTTC.

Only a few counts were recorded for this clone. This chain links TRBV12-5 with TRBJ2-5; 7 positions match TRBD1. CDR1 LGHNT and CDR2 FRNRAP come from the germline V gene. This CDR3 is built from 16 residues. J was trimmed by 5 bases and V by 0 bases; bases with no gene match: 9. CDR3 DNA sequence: TGTGCTAGTGGTTTGGTCGGAAACAGGGGTAGGGAGACCCAGTACTTC. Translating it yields CASGLVGNRGRETQYF.

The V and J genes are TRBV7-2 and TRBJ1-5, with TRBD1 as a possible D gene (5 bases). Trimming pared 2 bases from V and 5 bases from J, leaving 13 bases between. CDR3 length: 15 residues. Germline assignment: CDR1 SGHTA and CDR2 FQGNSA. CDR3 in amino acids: CASSLIWGEDQPQHF. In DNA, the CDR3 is TGTGCCAGCAGCTTAATTTGGGGGGAGGATCAGCCCCAGCATTTT.

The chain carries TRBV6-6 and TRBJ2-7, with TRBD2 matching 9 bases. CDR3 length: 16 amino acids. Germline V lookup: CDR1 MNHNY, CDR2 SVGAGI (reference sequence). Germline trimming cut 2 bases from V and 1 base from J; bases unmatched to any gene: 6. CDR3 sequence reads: CASSYRASGVSYEQYF. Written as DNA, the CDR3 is TGTGCCAGCAGTTACAGGGCTAGCGGGGTTTCCTACGAGCAGTACTTC.

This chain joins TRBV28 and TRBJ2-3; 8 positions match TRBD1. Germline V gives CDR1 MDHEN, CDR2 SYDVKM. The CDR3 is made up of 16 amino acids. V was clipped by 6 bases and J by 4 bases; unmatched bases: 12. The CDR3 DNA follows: TGTGCCAGCAGCTGGACAGGGAGACTTCTGGCAGATACGCAGTATTTT. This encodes CASSWTGRLLADTQYF.

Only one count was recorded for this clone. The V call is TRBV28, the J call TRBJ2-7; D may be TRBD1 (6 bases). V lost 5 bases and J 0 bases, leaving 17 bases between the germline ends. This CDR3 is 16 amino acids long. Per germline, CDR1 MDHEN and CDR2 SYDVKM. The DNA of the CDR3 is TGTGCCAGCAGTAGCTATGGACAGTTAGGCTCCTACGAGCAGTACTTC. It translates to CASSSYGQLGSYEQYF.